These 10 T cell receptor beta chains came from one sample sequenced in a study of blood T cell repertoires in COVID-19. Produced via immunoSEQ multiplex PCR; TCRdb's table is partial and in-frame only. Of 200,000 to 300,000 clones listed, around 84% are singletons. The sample consisted of peripheral blood. The receptors shown here come from a man aged 60 to 69 with acute or convalescent COVID-19.

The sample holds a few counts of this clone. The V and J genes are TRBV27 and TRBJ2-1; 8 nucleotides agree with TRBD1. V was clipped by 6 bases and J by 8 bases; unmatched bases: 9. Germline CDR1 MNHEY, CDR2 SMNVEV (reference sequence). The CDR3 covers 14 residues. The CDR3 DNA sequence: TGTGCCAGCAGCCGGGACAGGATTCGTCATGAGCAGTTCTTC. It yields the protein CASSRDRIRHEQFF.

The sample holds one count of this clone. The V gene is TRBV29-1, the J gene TRBJ2-7; 11 nucleotides line up with TRBD2. Germline CDR1 and CDR2: SQVTM and ANQGSEA. This CDR3 comprises 13 residues. J gave up 2 bases and V 5 bases, and 2 bases lay outside the gene matches. CDR3 residues: CSVLTSGTYEQYF. CDR3 DNA: TGCAGCGTTCTGACTAGCGGGACCTACGAGCAGTACTTC.

This clone was observed a single time. The J gene is TRBJ2-6, the V gene TRBV4-3; D gene unclear. The length of the CDR3 is 17 residues. The germline V gene encodes CDR1 LGHNA and CDR2 YSLEER. Trimming cost V 0 bases and J 3 bases, with 12 bases left between them. This CDR3 is CASSQDHRVLGANVLTF. In nucleotides, the CDR3 is TGCGCCAGCAGCCAAGATCACCGGGTACTTGGGGCCAACGTCCTGACTTTC.

The chain uses TRBV5-4 and TRBJ2-7; TRBD1 matches 8 bases. The V segment lost 5 bases and the J segment 0 bases; nucleotides outside the gene matches: 7. The CDR3 sequence is 15 residues long. Germline V gene sequence: CDR1 SGHNT, CDR2 YYREEE (reference sequence). The CDR3 reads CASRLDRGSSYEQYF. As DNA, the CDR3 is TGTGCCAGCAGGCTCGACAGGGGAAGCTCCTACGAGCAGTACTTC.

This clone was seen once. This CDR3 reads CASTPRTGVSQPQHF. In nucleotides, the CDR3 is TGTGCCAGCACCCCAAGGACAGGGGTTAGTCAGCCCCAGCATTTT. This chain links TRBV2 with TRBJ1-5, with TRBD1 matching over 9 bases. Germline assignment: CDR1 SNHLY and CDR2 FYNNEI. This CDR3 has 15 amino acids. V shed 7 bases and J 6 bases; nucleotides not matched to a gene: 10.

In its sample, this clone was seen once. The V gene is TRBV9, the J gene TRBJ2-3; D gene ambiguous. Germline lookup yields CDR1 SGDLS and CDR2 YYNGEE. This CDR3 is 12 amino acids long. With 3 bases removed from V and 10 bases from J, the gap between germline ends came to 12 bases. The CDR3 sequence is CASSADSLAQYF. The CDR3 coding sequence is TGTGCCAGCAGCGCTGACTCCCTAGCGCAGTATTTT. Looking up the rest from reference TRBV9 and TRBJ2-3 gives the full variable domain: DSGVTQTPKHLITATGQRVTLRCSPRSGDLSVYWYQQSLDQGLQFLIQYYNGEERAKGNILERFSAQQFPDLHSELNLSSLELGDSALYFCASSADSLAQYFGPGTRLTVL.

The chain joins TRBV15 to TRBJ2-5; TRBD2 matches 8 bases. The CDR3 covers 13 residues. Unmatched junction bases numbered 7, after V lost 5 bases and J lost 8 bases. Germline values: CDR1 LNHNV, CDR2 YYDKDF (reference sequence). In DNA, the CDR3 is TGTGCCACCAGCGTCCAGCGGGAGTATACCCAGTACTTC. This sequence encodes CATSVQREYTQYF.

V usage is TRBV9 and J usage is TRBJ2-3, with 10 bases fitting TRBD2. The CDR3 runs to 19 residues. The germline gives CDR1 SGDLS, CDR2 YYNGEE. Trimming at V came to 5 bases and at J to 1 base, leaving 16 bases not matched to a gene. CDR3 DNA: TGTGCCAGCAGTCGGCGGGGGCTAGCGGGAGTCGGGGGCACAGATACGCAGTATTTT. Its translation: CASSRRGLAGVGGTDTQYF.

The rearrangement links TRBV18 to TRBJ2-1; 9 nucleotides align to TRBD1. The CDR3 extends over 14 amino acids. Germline CDR1 is KGHSH and CDR2 is LQKENI. V lost 4 bases, J lost 8 bases, and 6 bases stayed unmatched. CDR3 nucleotides: TGTGCCAGCTCACAGGGACAGGGCGTCTATGAGCAGTTCTTC. The encoded protein is CASSQGQGVYEQFF.

The CDR3 is CASSYPGTGDSYEQYF. Written as DNA, the CDR3 is TGTGCCAGCAGTTACCCCGGGACAGGAGACTCCTACGAGCAGTACTTC. V is TRBV6-5 and J is TRBJ2-7; TRBD1 agrees at 8 bases. The length of the CDR3 is 16 residues. Germline V gene sequence: CDR1 MNHEY, CDR2 SVGAGI. Germline trimming cut 2 bases from V and 0 bases from J; bases unmatched to any gene: 6.